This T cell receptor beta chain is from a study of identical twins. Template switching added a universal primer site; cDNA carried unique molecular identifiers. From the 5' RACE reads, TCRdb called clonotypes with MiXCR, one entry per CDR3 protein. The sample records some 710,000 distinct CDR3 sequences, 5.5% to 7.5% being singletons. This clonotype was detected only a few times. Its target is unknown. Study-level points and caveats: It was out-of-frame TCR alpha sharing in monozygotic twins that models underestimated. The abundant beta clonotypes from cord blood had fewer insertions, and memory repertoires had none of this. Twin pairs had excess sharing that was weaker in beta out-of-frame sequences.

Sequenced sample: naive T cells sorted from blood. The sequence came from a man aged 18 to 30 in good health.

In nucleotides, the CDR3 is TGTGCCAGCAGCATCCGGGACTACGCCTTCACTGAAGCTTTCTTT. This codes for CASSIRDYAFTEAFF. The V and J genes are TRBV5-6 and TRBJ1-1; weak D call: TRBD1 (5 bases). Germline V CDR1 and CDR2: SGHDT, YYEEEE. Trimming left V 4 bases short and J 4 bases short, with 17 bases between. The CDR3 sequence is 15 residues long.